Listed here are 15 T cell receptor beta chains from one sample, sequenced in a study of cytomegalovirus exposure and HLA in healthy donors. Researchers ran the PCR with 60 Vbeta and 13 Jbeta primers. The protocol was immunoSEQ multiplex PCR, while the TCRdb copy is restricted to in-frame clones and leaves out a portion. The table has approximately 150,000 clones, approximately 80% seen once. What was sequenced was PBMCs. The receptors come from a man in his forties in good health and CMV-seronegative.

The CDR3 sequence: CASRAILGGYEQYF. In DNA, the CDR3 is TGTGCCAGCAGGGCCATCCTCGGGGGCTACGAGCAGTACTTC. The chain has TRBV6-1 and TRBJ2-7, with D possibly being TRBD2 (6 bases). Germline V lookup: CDR1 MNHNS, CDR2 SASEGT. V lost 6 bases and J 3 bases, leaving 15 bases between the germline ends. CDR3 length equals 14 residues.

The CDR3 region has the DNA TGTGCCAGCAGCTTATCTAGCGGGGGTCGGGTCACCGGGGAGCTGTTTTTT. It specifies CASSLSSGGRVTGELFF. The rearrangement uses TRBV7-8 and TRBJ2-2; 10 bases map to TRBD2. The germline gives CDR1 SGHVS, CDR2 FQNEAQ. With V trimmed by 2 bases and J by 4 bases, 7 bases remained unmatched. The CDR3 has 17 residues.

In this sample, this clone turned up a few times. The rearrangement links TRBV6-4 to TRBJ2-3; possibly TRBD1 for D (5 bases). This CDR3 spans 14 amino acids. The V gene lost 4 bases and the J gene lost 3 bases, with 11 bases spanning the gap. Per the germline V gene, CDR1 is MRHNA and CDR2 is SNTAGT. In DNA, the CDR3 is TGTGCCAGCAGTGGGGGCGAGTCGACAGATACGCAGTATTTT. Translation gives CASSGGESTDTQYF.

V usage is TRBV4-2 and J usage is TRBJ2-1; 7 bases align to TRBD2. V trimming: 0 bases; J trimming: 7 bases; junction bases outside the gene matches: 3. Germline-derived CDR1 and CDR2 are LGHNA and YNFKEQ. CDR3 length equals 14 residues. CDR3 amino acids: CASSQEGRVNEQFF. The CDR3 bases are TGTGCCAGCAGCCAAGAAGGGAGGGTAAATGAGCAGTTCTTC.

The chain combines TRBV9 with TRBJ1-2, with 9 bases identical to TRBD1. CDR1 SGDLS and CDR2 YYNGEE come from the germline V gene. The V and J ends lost 8 bases and 6 bases, in that order; junction bases with no gene match: 5. The CDR3 runs 12 residues. Written as DNA, the CDR3 is TGTGCCAGTGGGGACAGGGTGAATGGCTACACCTTC. Translating it yields CASGDRVNGYTF.

V usage is TRBV14 and J usage is TRBJ1-5, with D possibly TRBD1 on 5 matching bases. V was shortened by 3 bases and J by 4 bases, with 13 bases between the two germline ends. Looked up from germline, CDR1 is SGHDN and CDR2 is FVKESK. The CDR3 covers 15 residues. In DNA, the CDR3 is TGTGCCAGCAGCCAGTTTACAGGACCGAATCAGCCCCAGCATTTT. The encoded protein is CASSQFTGPNQPQHF.

The J gene is TRBJ2-3, the V gene TRBV30; no reliable D call. Germline V gene data show CDR1 as GTSNPN and CDR2 as SVGIG (reference sequence). Trimming took 0 bases from V and 3 from J, leaving 7 bases between them. The CDR3 is 13 residues long. Here the CDR3 reads CAWSVLVTDTQYF. The DNA of the CDR3 is TGTGCCTGGAGTGTACTCGTGACAGATACGCAGTATTTT.

The chain carries TRBV4-1 and TRBJ2-7, with no clear D. The CDR3 is 13 residues long. Trimming cost V 6 bases and J 0 bases, with 9 bases left between them. Per germline, CDR1 MGHRA and CDR2 YSYEKL. CDR3 amino acids: CASRMVYSYEQYF. The CDR3 nucleotides are TGCGCCAGCAGAATGGTCTACTCCTACGAGCAGTACTTC.

The rearrangement uses TRBV19 and TRBJ2-7; 8 bases fit TRBD2. V dropped 3 bases and J dropped 4; count of bases not matched to a gene: 8. The CDR3 has 15 amino acids. Germline CDR1 and CDR2: LNHDA and SQIVND (reference sequence). The CDR3 region is CASSIRGGGGYEQYF. The CDR3, as DNA: TGTGCCAGTAGTATCCGGGGGGGCGGGGGTTACGAGCAGTACTTC.

This chain links TRBV9 with TRBJ2-7, with D unresolved. Deletions cut 3 bases from V and 0 bases from J, with 10 bases between. Germline values: CDR1 SGDLS, CDR2 YYNGEE. The CDR3 spans 14 residues. The CDR3 bases are TGTGCCAGCAGCGACTCTTACAGCTCCTACGAGCAGTACTTC. Encoded protein: CASSDSYSSYEQYF.

This clone was seen just once. The chain uses TRBV5-4 and TRBJ2-7, with 9 bases aligning to TRBD2. The CDR3 has 15 residues. Per the germline V gene, CDR1 is SGHNT and CDR2 is YYREEE (reference sequence). The V gene end was trimmed by 3 bases and the J gene end by 4 bases; junction bases not matched to a gene: 8. The chain's CDR3 is CASSWEAGGRYEQYF. In DNA form, the CDR3 reads TGTGCCAGCAGCTGGGAAGCGGGGGGCCGTTACGAGCAGTACTTC.

The V call is TRBV18, the J call TRBJ1-2; TRBD1 matches at 7 bases. V was pared by 3 bases and J by 2 bases, with 6 bases of the junction left unmatched. In germline, CDR1 is KGHSH, CDR2 LQKENI. This CDR3 has 15 amino acids. The CDR3 DNA follows: TGTGCCAGCTCACCTCGTGGGGACAGCAACTATGGCTACACCTTC. Translation: CASSPRGDSNYGYTF.

This clone was recorded a few times. The rearrangement uses TRBV9 and TRBJ2-2; 9 nucleotides align to TRBD1. There are 15 residues in the CDR3. CDR1 and CDR2 (germline): SGDLS, YYNGEE. V was pared by 3 bases and J by 3 bases, with 3 bases of the junction left unmatched. The CDR3, as DNA: TGTGCCAGCAGCGACAGGGGGCACGACACCGGGGAGCTGTTTTTT. Its protein product is CASSDRGHDTGELFF.

This chain uses TRBV6-1 with TRBJ1-5; D call uncertain. This CDR3 spans 14 amino acids. Germline V gene data show CDR1 as MNHNS and CDR2 as SASEGT. The V end lost 5 bases, the J end lost 6 bases, and 14 bases lay between the germline ends. Written as DNA, the CDR3 is TGTGCCAGCAGTAGCGGGTCAGAAAGTCAGCCCCAGCATTTT. Translation gives CASSSGSESQPQHF.

The chain carries TRBV30 and TRBJ1-2; 9 nucleotides match TRBD1. This CDR3 contains 13 residues. Trimming took 1 base from V and 4 from J; bases not matched to a gene: 1. The V gene's germline CDR1 is GTSNPN and CDR2 SVGIG (reference sequence). The CDR3 DNA is TGTGCCTGGAGTGCGGGACAGGGCTATGGCTACACCTTC. Protein sequence: CAWSAGQGYGYTF.